This TCR beta chain was recorded in a study of blood T cell repertoires in COVID-19. Turning to the study itself: The United States, Italy and Spain provided the acute and convalescent COVID-19 samples.

Germline assignment: CDR1 LNHDA and CDR2 SQIVND (reference sequence). The CDR3 has 15 amino acids. Unmatched junction bases numbered 4, after V lost 6 bases and J lost 0 bases. What the recovered Cohort 3 donors had was two negative PCRs, clearance, or symptom resolution. The method was immunoSEQ multiplex PCR; TCRdb's version includes in-frame clones alone and lacks a portion of them. The top ten hold less than 8% of the sample, which has 150,000 or so clones, approximately 87% seen once. The chain links TRBV19 to TRBJ2-7, with 11 bases that match TRBD2. The receptor was isolated from a woman aged 45-65 years who had recovered from COVID-19. The specimen was PBMCs or T cells enriched from blood (not recorded which). The CDR3 DNA follows: TGTGCCAGTAGGGCTACTAGCGGGGGCTCCTACGAGCAGTACTTC. It is translated as CASRATSGGSYEQYF.